What follows describes a single T cell receptor beta chain. The antigen remains undetermined. One end of the junction varies from germline; a read error may be responsible. CDR1 and CDR2 (germline): MNHNS, SASEGT. The CDR3 spans 14 residues. The data originate from a study of CD8 T cells in ankylosing spondylitis. Findings of the study overall: Disease-linked clones bore a CD8+ phenotype and were relatively rare in peripheral blood. Reportedly, disease-linked clones are significantly enriched in ankylosing spondylitis patients' matched synovial fluid. For ankylosing spondylitis blood, a TCR beta motif of 8 or 9 highly homologous variants appeared characteristic. Some motif variants had been reported before (in reactive arthritis synovial fluid and blood).

Quantitative barcoded 5'-RACE was used to prepare TCR beta libraries. TCRdb reprocessed the 5' RACE reads via MiXCR and lists one record per CDR3 protein. The profile covers fewer than 550,000 distinct CDR3 sequences, with approximately 5% appearing a single time and roughly 3.3% taken by the ten largest. Sequencing was carried out using blood, either unsorted or a sorted T cell fraction (not recorded which). The clonotype comes from a male donor with ankylosing spondylitis. This sequence joins TRBV6-1 and TRBJ1-1; a possible D gene is TRBD1 (5 bases). The CDR3 protein is CASSRQLWNSEAFF. CDR3 in DNA: TGTGCCAGCAGTCGACAGCTGTGGAACTCTGAAGCTTTCTTT.